Detailed here is one TCR beta chain. The target antigen is unknown. Based on CD45RO/CCR7/CD25/CD127/CD95/CD27, CD4+ regulatory, stem cell-like memory, naive and central memory cells were sorted. Expressed TCRB transcripts were sequenced because the entire RNA isolate underwent reverse transcription. Naive, central memory and regulatory T cell samples averaged approximately 3.6 million immunoSEQ reads each. Method: immunoSEQ multiplex PCR; TCRdb's copy keeps in-frame clones and lacks some. The sample shows 240,000 or so clones, 27% of them seen only once. This record belongs to a study of beta chain features in type 1 diabetes. Points from the study as a whole: VDJ junctions from patients with type 1 diabetes contained fewer insertions and more deletions. There was a moderate but significant shortening of TCRB CDR3s in all four CD4+ subsets of Type 1 diabetes patients.

Germline CDR1 reads SEHNR; CDR2 reads FQNEAQ (reference sequence). Trimming took 6 bases from V and 7 from J, leaving 13 bases between them. The length of the CDR3 is 12 residues. The rearrangement joins TRBV7-9 to TRBJ2-7; tentative D call: TRBD2 (5 bases). This TCR was recovered from a man aged 30-40 years in good health. The sample taken for sequencing was central memory CD4+ T cells from blood. The CDR3 region is CASSQSPGEQYF. The CDR3 coding sequence is TGTGCCAGCAGTCAATCACCGGGGGAGCAGTACTTC. The complete variable domain, with remaining parts taken from reference TRBV7-9 and TRBJ2-7, reads DTGVSQNPRHKITKRGQNVTFRCDPISEHNRLYWYRQTLGQGPEFLTYFQNEAQLEKSRLLSDRFSAERPKGSFSTLEIQRTEQGDSAMYLCASSQSPGEQYFGPGTRLTVT.